These T cell receptor beta chains were read from a single sample in a study of blood T cells in healthy people across ages. MiXCR, run by TCRdb on the 5' RACE reads, gives a single entry per CDR3 protein. Counted here are about 900,000 distinct CDR3 sequences, 55% to 65% occurring once; the ten biggest clones make up 28%. The sample comprised blood. These receptors all come from a man aged 25 to 45 in good health. Each CDR3 is given with its conserved first and last residue. Fields, in order: V gene, J gene, CDR3 protein.

TRBV20-1	TRBJ1-2	CSAPQDRAHYGYTF
TRBV13	TRBJ1-2	CASSSGTGLNGYTF
TRBV27	TRBJ1-1	CASSLTGALNTEAFF
TRBV14	TRBJ2-4	CASSLSPTTLAKNIQYF
TRBV20-1	TRBJ2-1	CSARKFGGSRNEQFF
TRBV6-6	TRBJ2-3	CASSYAGSVVDTQYF
TRBV12-3/TRBV12-4	TRBJ2-1	CASSFGTHYNEQFF
TRBV12-3/TRBV12-4	TRBJ2-7	CASSLFRLTPLYEQYF
TRBV28	-	CASSLRSGIEQYF
TRBV5-1	TRBJ2-1	CASSLSGGWYNEQFF
TRBV29-1	TRBJ2-3	CSALSGTFTDTQYF
TRBV7-9	TRBJ2-1	CASSFPTSGGPWGNEQFF
TRBV6-5	TRBJ2-3	CASSYSSSGVSDTQYF
TRBV25-1	TRBJ2-7	CASSEVRWSGGKSSYEQYF
TRBV6-5	TRBJ2-7	CASNNRGISYEQYF
TRBV5-1	TRBJ2-7	CANSLVGLGTGTNEQYF
TRBV7-6	TRBJ2-7	CASSLGTLGEQYF
TRBV20-1	TRBJ2-7	CSARESNSYEQYF
TRBV12-3/TRBV12-4	TRBJ2-1	CASSTLGVSYNEQFF
TRBV20-1	TRBJ2-3	CSAYPGTRESDTQYF
TRBV29-1	TRBJ1-2	CSAASGTVGAGYGYTF
TRBV3-1	TRBJ2-3	CASSQVYLAGGPSTDTQYF
TRBV5-1	TRBJ1-5	CASRRALGGNQPQHF
TRBV7-9	TRBJ2-1	CASSSPSPLAEGPNEQFF
TRBV3-1	TRBJ2-1	CASSQVDSYNEQFF